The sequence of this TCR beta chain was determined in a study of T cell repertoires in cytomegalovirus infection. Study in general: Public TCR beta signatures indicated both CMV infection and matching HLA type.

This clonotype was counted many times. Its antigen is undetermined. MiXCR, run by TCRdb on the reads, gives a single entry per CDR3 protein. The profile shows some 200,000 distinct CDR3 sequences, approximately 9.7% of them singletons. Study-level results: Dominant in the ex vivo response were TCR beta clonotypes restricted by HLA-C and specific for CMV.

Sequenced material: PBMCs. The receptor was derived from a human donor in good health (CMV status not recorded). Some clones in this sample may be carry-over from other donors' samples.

CDR3 loop: CASSPGIGVWNTEAFF. CDR3 coding DNA: TGTGCCAGCAGCCCCGGTATCGGGGTATGGAACACTGAAGCTTTCTTT. The V and J genes are TRBV12-3 or TRBV12-4 and TRBJ1-1; D call uncertain. CDR3 length: 16 amino acids. V lost 6 bases and J lost 1, with 18 bases in between.